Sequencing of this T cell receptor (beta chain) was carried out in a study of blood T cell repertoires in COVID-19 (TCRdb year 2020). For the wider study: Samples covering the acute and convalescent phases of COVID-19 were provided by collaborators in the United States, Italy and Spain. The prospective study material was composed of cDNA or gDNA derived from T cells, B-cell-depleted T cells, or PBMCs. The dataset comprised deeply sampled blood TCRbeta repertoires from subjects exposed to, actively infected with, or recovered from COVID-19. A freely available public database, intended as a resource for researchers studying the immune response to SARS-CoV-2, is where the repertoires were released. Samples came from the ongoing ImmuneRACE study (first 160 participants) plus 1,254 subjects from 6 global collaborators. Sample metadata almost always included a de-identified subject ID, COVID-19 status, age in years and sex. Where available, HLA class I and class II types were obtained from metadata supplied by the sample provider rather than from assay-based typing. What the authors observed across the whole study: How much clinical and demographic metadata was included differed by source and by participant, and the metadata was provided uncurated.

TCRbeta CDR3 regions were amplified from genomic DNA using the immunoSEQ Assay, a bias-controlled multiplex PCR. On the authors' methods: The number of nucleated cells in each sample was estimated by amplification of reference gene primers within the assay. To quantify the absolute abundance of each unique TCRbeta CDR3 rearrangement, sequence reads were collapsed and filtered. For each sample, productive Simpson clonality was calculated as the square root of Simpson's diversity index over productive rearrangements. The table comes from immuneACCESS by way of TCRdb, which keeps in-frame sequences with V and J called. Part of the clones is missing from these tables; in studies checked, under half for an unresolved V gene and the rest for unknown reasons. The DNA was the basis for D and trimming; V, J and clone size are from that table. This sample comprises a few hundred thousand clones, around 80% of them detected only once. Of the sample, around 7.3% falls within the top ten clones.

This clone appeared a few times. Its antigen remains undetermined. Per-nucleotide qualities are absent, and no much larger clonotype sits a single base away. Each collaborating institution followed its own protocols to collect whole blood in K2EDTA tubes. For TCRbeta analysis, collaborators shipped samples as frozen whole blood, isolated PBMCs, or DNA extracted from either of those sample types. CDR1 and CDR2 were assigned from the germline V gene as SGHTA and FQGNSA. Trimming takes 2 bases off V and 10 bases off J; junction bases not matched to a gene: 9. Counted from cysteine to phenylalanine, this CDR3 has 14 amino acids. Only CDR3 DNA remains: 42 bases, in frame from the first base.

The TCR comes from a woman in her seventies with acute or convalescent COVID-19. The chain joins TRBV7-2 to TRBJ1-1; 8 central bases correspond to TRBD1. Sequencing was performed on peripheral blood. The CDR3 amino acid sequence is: CASSLSAGGDAAFF. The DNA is TGTGCCAGCAGCTTATCCGCAGGGGGCGATGCAGCTTTCTTT.